These T cell receptor beta chains were read from a single sample in a study of cytomegalovirus exposure and HLA in healthy donors. Only in-frame clones appear in the TCRdb table, and some are missing; sequencing was by immunoSEQ multiplex PCR. The sample lists 90,000 to 100,000 clones; around 90% were seen once. Sample: PBMCs. The receptors were sampled from a woman aged 30 to 39 in good health and CMV-seronegative. CDR3s include the opening cysteine and the closing phenylalanine or tryptophan.

v_call,j_call,cdr3_aa
TRBV27,TRBJ2-1,CASSYGTGRNEQFF
TRBV6-1,TRBJ2-7,CASRQVYEQYF
TRBV7-2,TRBJ2-1,CASSLGLYNEQFF
TRBV7-6,TRBJ2-2,CASSPRTSGRTGELFF
TRBV5-1,TRBJ2-2,CASSRSSGGAGELFF
TRBV28,TRBJ2-5,CASSFSVPETQYF
TRBV10-2,TRBJ1-2,CASSESGGRSYGYTF
TRBV25-1,TRBJ2-7,CARLTSGDLYEQYF
TRBV9,TRBJ2-1,CASSVEGQGRNEQFF
TRBV15,TRBJ2-7,CATSRVLSGLNKEQYF
TRBV5-1,TRBJ1-3,CASSLHSGNTIYF
TRBV27,TRBJ2-2,CASSTGGTAQINTGELFF
TRBV11-3,TRBJ2-2,CASSLREDRWNTGELFF
TRBV5-6,TRBJ2-7,CASSAGPSPYEQYF
TRBV5-1,TRBJ2-3,CASSLEVGLLLDTQYF
TRBV15,TRBJ1-2,CATSRAGGLGGGYTF
TRBV4-1,TRBJ2-5,CASSQVGLGGTQYF
TRBV29-1,TRBJ1-2,CSVAKGRGNGYTF
TRBV6-5,TRBJ2-7,CASRVQGEQYF
TRBV9,TRBJ2-1,CASSAGTEYNEQFF
TRBV19,TRBJ1-4,CASSIRTATNEKLFF
TRBV6-5,TRBJ2-1,CASSYKAAGLYNEQFF
TRBV11-2,TRBJ2-5,CASSSPGTGIGKTQYF
TRBV14,TRBJ2-7,CASSSNARGGKNEQYF
TRBV5-1,TRBJ1-1,CASSLGDRSNTEAFF
TRBV10-3,TRBJ2-5,CAISLDRGQETQYF
TRBV28,TRBJ2-7,CASSWGVGYEQYF
TRBV12-5,TRBJ2-1,CASGSGTGLDEQFF
TRBV2,TRBJ1-5,CASRDSPNQPQHF
TRBV6-5,TRBJ2-7,CASSSPGTGFEQYF
TRBV7-3,TRBJ2-3,CASSRLGPDTQYF
TRBV5-1,TRBJ1-6,CASSFGRAHSPLHF
TRBV29-1,TRBJ2-7,CSYGDSLYEQYF
TRBV29-1,TRBJ1-1,CSVRPGGNTEAFF
TRBV7-2,TRBJ2-5,CASSLGLAVSRGQETQYF
TRBV4-1,TRBJ1-2,CASSPGQVDYGYTF
TRBV7-8,TRBJ1-3,CASSSKRGSGNTIYF
TRBV6-5,TRBJ1-4,CASSPKDRVGEKLFF
TRBV7-2,TRBJ2-5,CASSLTGDNQETQYF